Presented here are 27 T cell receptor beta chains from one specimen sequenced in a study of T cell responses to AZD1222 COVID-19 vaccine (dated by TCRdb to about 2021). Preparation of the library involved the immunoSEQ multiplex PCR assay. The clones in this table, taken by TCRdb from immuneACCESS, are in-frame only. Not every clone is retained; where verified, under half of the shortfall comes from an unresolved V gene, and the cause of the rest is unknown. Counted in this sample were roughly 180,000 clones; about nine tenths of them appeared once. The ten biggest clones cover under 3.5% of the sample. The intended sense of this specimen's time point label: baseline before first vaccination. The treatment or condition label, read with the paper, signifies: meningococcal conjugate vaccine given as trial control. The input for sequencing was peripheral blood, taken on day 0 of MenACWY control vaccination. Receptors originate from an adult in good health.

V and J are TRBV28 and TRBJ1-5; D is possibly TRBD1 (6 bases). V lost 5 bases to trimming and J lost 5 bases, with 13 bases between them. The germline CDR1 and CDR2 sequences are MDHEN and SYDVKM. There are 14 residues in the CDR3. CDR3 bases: TGTGCCAGCAGTCCTGGGGGCAGCGATCAGCCCCAGCATTTT. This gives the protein CASSPGGSDQPQHF.

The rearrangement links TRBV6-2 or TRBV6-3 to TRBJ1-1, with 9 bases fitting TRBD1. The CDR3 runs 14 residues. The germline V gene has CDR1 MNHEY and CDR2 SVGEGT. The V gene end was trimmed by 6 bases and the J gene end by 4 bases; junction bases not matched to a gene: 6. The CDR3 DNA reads TGTGCCAGCAGCGCCGACAGGGGGTCCACTGAAGCTTTCTTT. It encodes CASSADRGSTEAFF.

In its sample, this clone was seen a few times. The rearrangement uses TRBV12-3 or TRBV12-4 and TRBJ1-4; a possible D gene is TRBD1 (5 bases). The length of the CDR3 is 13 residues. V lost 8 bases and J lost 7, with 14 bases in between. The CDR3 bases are TGTGCCAGCCGAGCGGGGGTGGCTGAAAAACTGTTTTTT. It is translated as CASRAGVAEKLFF.

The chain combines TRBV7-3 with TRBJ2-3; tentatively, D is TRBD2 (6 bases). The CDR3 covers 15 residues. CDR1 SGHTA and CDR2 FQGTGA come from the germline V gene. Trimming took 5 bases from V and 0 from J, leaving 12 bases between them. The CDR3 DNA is TGTGCCAGCAGCCGAGACGGGGGTAGCACAGATACGCAGTATTTT. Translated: CASSRDGGSTDTQYF.

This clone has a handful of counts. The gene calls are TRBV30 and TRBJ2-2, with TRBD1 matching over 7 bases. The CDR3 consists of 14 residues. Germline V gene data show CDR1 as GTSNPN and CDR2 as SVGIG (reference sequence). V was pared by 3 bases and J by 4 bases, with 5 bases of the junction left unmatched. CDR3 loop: CAWRRQGATGELFF. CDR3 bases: TGTGCCTGGAGAAGACAGGGTGCCACCGGGGAGCTGTTTTTT.

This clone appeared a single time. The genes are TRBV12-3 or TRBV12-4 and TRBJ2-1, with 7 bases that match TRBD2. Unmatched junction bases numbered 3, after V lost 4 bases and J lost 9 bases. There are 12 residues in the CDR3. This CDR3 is CASSYSGAEQFF. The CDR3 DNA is TGTGCCAGCAGTTACAGCGGGGCTGAGCAGTTCTTC.

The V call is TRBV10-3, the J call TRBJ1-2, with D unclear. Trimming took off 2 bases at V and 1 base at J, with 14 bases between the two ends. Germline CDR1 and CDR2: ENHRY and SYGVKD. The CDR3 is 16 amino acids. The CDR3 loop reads CAISERGTKINYGYTF. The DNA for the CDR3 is TGTGCCATCAGTGAGAGAGGTACTAAGATTAACTATGGCTACACCTTC.

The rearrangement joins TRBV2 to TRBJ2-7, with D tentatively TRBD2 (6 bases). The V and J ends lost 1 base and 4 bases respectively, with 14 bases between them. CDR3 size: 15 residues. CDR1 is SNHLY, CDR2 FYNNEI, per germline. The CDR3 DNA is TGTGCCAGCAGTGAAGAGGCCCTAGCGAGTTACGAGCAGTACTTC. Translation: CASSEEALASYEQYF.

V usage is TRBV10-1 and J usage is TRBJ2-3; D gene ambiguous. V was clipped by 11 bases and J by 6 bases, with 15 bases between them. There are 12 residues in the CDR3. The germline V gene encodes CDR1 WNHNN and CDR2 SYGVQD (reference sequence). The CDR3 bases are TGCGCCTACGGGTCCGCCGGGGATACGCAGTATTTT. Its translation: CAYGSAGDTQYF.

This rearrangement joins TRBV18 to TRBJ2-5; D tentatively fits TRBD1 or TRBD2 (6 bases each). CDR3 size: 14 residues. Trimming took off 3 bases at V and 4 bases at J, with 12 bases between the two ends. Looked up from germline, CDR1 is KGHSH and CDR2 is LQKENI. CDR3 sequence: CASSPGGRRETQYF. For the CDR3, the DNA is TGTGCCAGCTCACCGGGGGGCAGGAGAGAGACCCAGTACTTC.

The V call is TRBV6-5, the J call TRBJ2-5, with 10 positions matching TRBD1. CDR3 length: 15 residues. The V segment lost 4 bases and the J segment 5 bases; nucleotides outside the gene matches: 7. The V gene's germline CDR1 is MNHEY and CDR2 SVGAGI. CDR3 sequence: CASSSGTGETETQYF. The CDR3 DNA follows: TGTGCCAGCAGTTCCGGGACAGGGGAAACGGAGACCCAGTACTTC.

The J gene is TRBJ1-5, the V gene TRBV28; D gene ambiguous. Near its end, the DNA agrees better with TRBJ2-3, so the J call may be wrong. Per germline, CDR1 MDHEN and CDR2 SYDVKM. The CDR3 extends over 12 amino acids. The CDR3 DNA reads TGTGCCAGCAGTTTAGGCTGGCAGCCCCAGTATTTT. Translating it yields CASSLGWQPQYF.

The CDR3 DNA reads TGCAGCGCCACCATTAGCGGGAGTTACAAAAACATTCAGTACTTC. It codes for CSATISGSYKNIQYF. V is TRBV29-1 and J is TRBJ2-4, with TRBD2 matching over 9 bases. This CDR3 is built from 15 residues. V lost 7 bases, J lost 3 bases, and 10 bases stayed unmatched. In germline, CDR1 is SQVTM, CDR2 ANQGSEA. Complete variable domain (other parts from reference TRBV29-1 and TRBJ2-4): SAVISQKPSRDICQRGTSLTIQCQVDSQVTMMFWYRQQPGQSLTLIATANQGSEATYESGFVIDKFPISRPNLTFSTLTVSNMSPEDSSIYLCSATISGSYKNIQYFGAGTRLSVL.

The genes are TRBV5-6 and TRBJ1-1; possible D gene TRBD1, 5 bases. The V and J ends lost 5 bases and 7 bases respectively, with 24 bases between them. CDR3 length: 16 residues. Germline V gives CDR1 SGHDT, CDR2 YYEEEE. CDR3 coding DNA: TGTGCCAGCAGTCAACCTTCGACTGCGGGGGAATTTGAAGCTTTCTTT. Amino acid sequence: CASSQPSTAGEFEAFF.

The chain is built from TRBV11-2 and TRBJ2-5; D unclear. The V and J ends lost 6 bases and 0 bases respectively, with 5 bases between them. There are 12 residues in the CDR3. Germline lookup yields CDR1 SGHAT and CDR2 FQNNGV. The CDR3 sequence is CASRQYQETQYF. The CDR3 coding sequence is TGTGCCAGCAGGCAGTACCAAGAGACCCAGTACTTC.

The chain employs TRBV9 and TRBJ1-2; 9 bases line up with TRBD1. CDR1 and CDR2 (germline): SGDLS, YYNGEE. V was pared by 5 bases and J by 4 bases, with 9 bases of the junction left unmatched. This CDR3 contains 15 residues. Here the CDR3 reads CASRREQGALYGYTF. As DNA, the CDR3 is TGTGCCAGCAGAAGGGAACAGGGGGCCCTCTATGGCTACACCTTC.

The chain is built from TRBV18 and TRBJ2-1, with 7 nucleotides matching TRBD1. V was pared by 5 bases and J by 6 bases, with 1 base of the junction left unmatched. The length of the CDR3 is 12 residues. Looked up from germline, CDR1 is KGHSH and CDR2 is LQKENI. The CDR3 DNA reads TGTGCCAGCTCAGGACAGGTCAATGAGCAGTTCTTC. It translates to CASSGQVNEQFF.

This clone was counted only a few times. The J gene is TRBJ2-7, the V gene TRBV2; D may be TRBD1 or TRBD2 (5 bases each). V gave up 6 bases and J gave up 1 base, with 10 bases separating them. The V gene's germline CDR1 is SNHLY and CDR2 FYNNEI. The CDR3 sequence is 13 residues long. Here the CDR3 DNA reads TGTGCCAGCAGGGGGGACGCTTCCTACGAGCAGTACTTC. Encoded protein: CASRGDASYEQYF. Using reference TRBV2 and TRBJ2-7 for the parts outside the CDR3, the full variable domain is EPEVTQTPSHQVTQMGQEVILRCVPISNHLYFYWYRQILGQKVEFLVSFYNNEISEKSEIFDDQFSVERPDGSNFTLKIRSTKLEDSAMYFCASRGDASYEQYFGPGTRLTVT.

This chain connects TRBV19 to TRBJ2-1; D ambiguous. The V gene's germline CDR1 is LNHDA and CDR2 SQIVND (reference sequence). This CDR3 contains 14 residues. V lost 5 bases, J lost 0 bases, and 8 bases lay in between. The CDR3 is CASSFPGSYNEQFF. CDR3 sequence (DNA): TGTGCCAGTAGTTTCCCGGGCTCCTACAATGAGCAGTTCTTC.

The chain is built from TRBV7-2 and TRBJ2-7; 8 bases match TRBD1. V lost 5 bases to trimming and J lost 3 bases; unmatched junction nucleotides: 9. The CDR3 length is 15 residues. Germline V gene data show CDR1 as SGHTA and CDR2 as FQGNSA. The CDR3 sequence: CASSPSQGAGYEQYF. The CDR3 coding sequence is TGTGCCAGCAGCCCCTCCCAGGGGGCAGGCTACGAGCAGTACTTC.

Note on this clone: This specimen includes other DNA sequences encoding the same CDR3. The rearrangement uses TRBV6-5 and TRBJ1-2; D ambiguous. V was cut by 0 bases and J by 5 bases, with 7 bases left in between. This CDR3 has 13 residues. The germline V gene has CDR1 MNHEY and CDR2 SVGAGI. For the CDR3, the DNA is TGTGCCAGCAGTTACTCGGGAGGGTATGGCTACACCTTC. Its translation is CASSYSGGYGYTF.

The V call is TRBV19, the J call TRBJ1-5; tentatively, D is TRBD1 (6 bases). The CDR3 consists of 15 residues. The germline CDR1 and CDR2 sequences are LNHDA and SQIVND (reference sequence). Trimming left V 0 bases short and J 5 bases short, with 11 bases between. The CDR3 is CASSIDRGADQPQHF. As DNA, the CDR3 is TGTGCCAGTAGTATAGATCGGGGGGCGGATCAGCCCCAGCATTTT. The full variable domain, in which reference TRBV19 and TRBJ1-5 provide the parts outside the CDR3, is DGGITQSPKYLFRKEGQNVTLSCEQNLNHDAMYWYRQDPGQGLRLIYYSQIVNDFQKGDIAEGYSVSREKKESFPLTVTSAQKNPTAFYLCASSIDRGADQPQHFGDGTRLSIL.

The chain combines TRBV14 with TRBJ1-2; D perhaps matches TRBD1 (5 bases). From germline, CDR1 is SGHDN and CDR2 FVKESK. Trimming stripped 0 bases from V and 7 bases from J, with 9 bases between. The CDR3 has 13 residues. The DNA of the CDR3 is TGTGCCAGCAGCCAAGATCGGGGGACTGGCTACACCTTC. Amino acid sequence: CASSQDRGTGYTF.

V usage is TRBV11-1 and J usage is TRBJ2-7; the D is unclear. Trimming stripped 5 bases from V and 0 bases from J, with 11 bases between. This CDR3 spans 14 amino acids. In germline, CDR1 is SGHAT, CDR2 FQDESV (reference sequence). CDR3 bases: TGTGCCAGCAGCCCGCTGGCGGTCTCCTACGAGCAGTACTTC. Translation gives CASSPLAVSYEQYF.

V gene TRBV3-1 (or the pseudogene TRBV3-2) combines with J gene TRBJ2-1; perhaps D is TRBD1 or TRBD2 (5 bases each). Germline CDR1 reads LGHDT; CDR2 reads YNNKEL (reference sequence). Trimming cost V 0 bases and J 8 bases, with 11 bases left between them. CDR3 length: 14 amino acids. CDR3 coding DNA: TGTGCCAGCAGCCAAGAGCCCCGGGACCATGAGCAGTTCTTC. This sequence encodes CASSQEPRDHEQFF.

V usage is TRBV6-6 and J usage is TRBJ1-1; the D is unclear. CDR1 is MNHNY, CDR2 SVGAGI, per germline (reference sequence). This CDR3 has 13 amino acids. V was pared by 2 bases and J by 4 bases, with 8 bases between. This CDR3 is CASSYGSGTEAFF. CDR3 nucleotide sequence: TGTGCCAGCAGTTACGGTAGTGGCACTGAAGCTTTCTTT.

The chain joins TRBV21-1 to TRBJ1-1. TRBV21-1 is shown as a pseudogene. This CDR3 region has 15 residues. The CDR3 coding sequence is TGTGCCAGCAGCAAAGCGCTTTCTGGGAACACTGAAGCTTTCTTT. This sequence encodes CASSKALSGNTEAFF.